This TCR beta chain emerged from a study of cytomegalovirus exposure and HLA in healthy donors. Trimming removed 4 bases at V and 4 bases at J, with 20 bases between. Germline CDR1 reads SGHVS; CDR2 reads FQNEAQ. CDR3 size: 16 residues. This PCR relied on a set of 60 Vbeta primers and 13 Jbeta primers. Sequencing used immunoSEQ multiplex PCR; TCRdb keeps in-frame clones, though not all of them. The table lists some 170,000 clones, about 10% of them singletons. Findings and limits, study-wide: The productive fraction for most TCR beta V segments was about 87% or about 30% in an earlier analysis.

This clone was detected only a few times. Its antigen is not identified. This clonotype originated in a woman aged 30 to 39 in good health and CMV-seropositive. Sequenced input: PBMCs. J is TRBJ2-7 and V is TRBV7-8; D possibly corresponds to TRBD1 (6 bases). CDR3 bases: TGTGCCAGCAGCTCTTCAGGGGTCAGGGATAGGTACGAGCAGTACTTC. Translation gives CASSSSGVRDRYEQYF.